This T cell receptor (beta chain) was documented in a study of cytomegalovirus exposure and HLA in healthy donors. About the study: Across 350 to 400 genotyped donors, about 86% landed in the Caucasian-associated ancestry cluster.

Amplification used 60 Vbeta primers and 13 Jbeta primers. Sequencing was performed with immunoSEQ multiplex PCR; in TCRdb, only in-frame clones are kept and a portion is missing. The sample has approximately 110,000 clones, 12% seen once. This clone was counted a few times. Its antigen is unidentified. This CDR3 is 16 amino acids long. The J segment lost 3 bases and the V segment lost 3 bases, leaving 6 bases of the junction unmatched. CDR1 and CDR2 (germline): LGHNA, YSLEER. Whole-study findings and limits: In a later analysis, a missense DCLRE1C variant was linked to TCR beta V- and J-gene trimming. The authors later found HLA-associated TCR beta chains more clonally expanded than equally common others. Sequencing likely generated an artifact that appeared as a cluster of highly shared sequence variants.

This chain uses TRBV4-3 with TRBJ1-2, with TRBD1 matching over 11 bases. The receptor's source is a man aged 35-49 years in good health and CMV-seropositive. The sequencing sample was made of PBMCs. Here the CDR3 reads CASSHRGQGADYGYTF. CDR3 sequence (DNA): TGCGCCAGCAGCCATCGCGGACAGGGGGCAGACTATGGCTACACCTTC.